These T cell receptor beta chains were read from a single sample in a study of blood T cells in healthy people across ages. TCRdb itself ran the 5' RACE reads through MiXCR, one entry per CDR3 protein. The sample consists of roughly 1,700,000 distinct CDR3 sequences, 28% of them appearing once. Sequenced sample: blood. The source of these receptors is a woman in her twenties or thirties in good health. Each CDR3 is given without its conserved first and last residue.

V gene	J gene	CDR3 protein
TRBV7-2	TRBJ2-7	ASSLGLQLSEQY
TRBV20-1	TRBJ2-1	SAETTQRDNEQF
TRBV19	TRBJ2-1	ASSPHRQNNEQF
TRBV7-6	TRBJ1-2	ASRSTGPGEYGYT
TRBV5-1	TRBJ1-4	ASSLFGTGGNEKLF
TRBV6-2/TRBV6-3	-	ASSFGTPESSYEQY
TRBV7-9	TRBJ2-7	ASSSTGGSGEQY
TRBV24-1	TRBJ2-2	ATSDFRTGGAGELF
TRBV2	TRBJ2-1	ASSEYRNNEQF
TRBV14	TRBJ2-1	ASSAPGGRIYNEQF
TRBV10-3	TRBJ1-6	AISANSESPLH
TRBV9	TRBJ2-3	ASSVTGQGGTDTQY
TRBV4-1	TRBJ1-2	ASSPLRSFYGYT
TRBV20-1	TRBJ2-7	SARPRAPGKHGQY
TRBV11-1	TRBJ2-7	ASSFIDRMAYPLRRPRYEQY
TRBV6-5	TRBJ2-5	ASSRDREEVQY
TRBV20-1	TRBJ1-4	NATGATNEKLF
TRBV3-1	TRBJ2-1	ASSQGGSSEQF
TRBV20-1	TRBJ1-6	SARDNRGVNSPPH
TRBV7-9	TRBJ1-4	ASSLTGRGLF
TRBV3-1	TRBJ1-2	ANSQEPRTGDGYT
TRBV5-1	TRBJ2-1	ASSLDPTGTATYNEQF
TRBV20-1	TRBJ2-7	SVRGGTRTYEQY
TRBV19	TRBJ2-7	ASSAYDSVYEQY
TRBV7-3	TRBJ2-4	ASSLMGSGGGSIQY
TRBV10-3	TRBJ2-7	AISGRVRDSAAYEQY
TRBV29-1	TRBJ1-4	SVDMPGTGEKLF
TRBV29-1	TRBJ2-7	SVEDRSPNEQY
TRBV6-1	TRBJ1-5	ASSGWAESNQPQH
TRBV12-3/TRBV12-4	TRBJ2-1	ASSLSRTSGSRGDEQF
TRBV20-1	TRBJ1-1	SARDRAPGPTEAF
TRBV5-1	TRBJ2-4	ASSITTSGGTYNEQY
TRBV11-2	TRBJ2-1	ARHGPQF
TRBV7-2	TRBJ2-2	ASSLQSNTGELF
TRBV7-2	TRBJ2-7	AGSFGDRGYEQY
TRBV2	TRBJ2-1	ASSDRGLAVENAYNEQF